The 10 T cell receptor beta chains given below trace back to one sample, sequenced in a study of identical twins. TCRdb reprocessed the 5' RACE reads with MiXCR, giving one entry per CDR3 protein. The sample holds 550,000 to 700,000 distinct CDR3 sequences, roughly 9.5% seen once. The sample was also reused in another study, on yellow fever vaccine responses in identical twins.

What was sequenced was PBMCs. These receptors all stem from a woman aged 18-30 years in good health.

In this sample, this clonotype turned up a few times. V usage is TRBV20-1 and J usage is TRBJ2-3, with D unclear. The CDR3 extends over 13 amino acids. V dropped 5 bases and J dropped 4 bases, with 13 bases sitting between them. From germline, CDR1 is DFQATT and CDR2 SNEGSKA (reference sequence). CDR3 DNA sequence: TGCAGTGCTCCTACGAGGTTCGCAGATACGCAGTATTTT. Its translation is CSAPTRFADTQYF.

The CDR3 DNA reads TGCAGCGTTGTACTGGGGGAGGGGGCCTACAATGAGCAGTTCTTC. Its protein is CSVVLGEGAYNEQFF. The chain has TRBV29-1 and TRBJ2-1; the D gene is possibly TRBD2 (7 bases). Trimming cost V 4 bases and J 2 bases, with 15 bases left between them. The CDR3 spans 15 residues. CDR1 SQVTM and CDR2 ANQGSEA come from the germline V gene.

The table lists this clonotype with a few counts. V is TRBV7-8 and J is TRBJ2-2, with D possibly matching TRBD2 (5 bases). This CDR3 contains 16 residues. Between the trimmed V and J ends, which lost 3 bases and 4 bases, there was a span of 15 bases. Germline values: CDR1 SGHVS, CDR2 FQNEAQ. CDR3 in amino acids: CASSLVRGVFTGELFF. CDR3 DNA: TGTGCCAGCAGCTTGGTCCGGGGAGTATTCACCGGGGAGCTGTTTTTT. The whole variable domain, remainder taken from reference TRBV7-8 and TRBJ2-2, is GAGVSQSPRYKVAKRGQDVALRCDPISGHVSLFWYQQALGQGPEFLTYFQNEAQLDKSGLPSDRFFAERPEGSVSTLKIQRTQQEDSAVYLCASSLVRGVFTGELFFGEGSRLTVL.

V and J are TRBV2 and TRBJ2-5; TRBD1 matches 10 bases. The V gene end was trimmed by 3 bases and the J gene end by 2 bases; junction bases not matched to a gene: 6. The CDR3 length is 16 residues. Germline V gives CDR1 SNHLY, CDR2 FYNNEI. CDR3 loop: CASSDDRGHAQETQYF. CDR3 nucleotide sequence: TGTGCCAGCAGTGACGACAGGGGGCATGCACAAGAGACCCAGTACTTC.

This clonotype was recorded at least ten times. The V call is TRBV29-1, the J call TRBJ2-5; D not certain. Germline V lookup: CDR1 SQVTM, CDR2 ANQGSEA. This CDR3 comprises 11 residues. Trimming pared 3 bases from V and 1 base from J, leaving 3 bases between. CDR3 sequence: CSVEGQETQYF. As DNA, the CDR3 is TGCAGCGTTGAGGGCCAAGAGACCCAGTACTTC.

V usage is TRBV19 and J usage is TRBJ1-1; the D is unclear. This CDR3 contains 14 residues. From germline, CDR1 is LNHDA and CDR2 SQIVND (reference sequence). V shed 5 bases and J shed 4 bases, with 14 bases lying between them. Here the CDR3 DNA reads TGTGCCAGTAGTCACCGGACCGTAACCACTGAAGCTTTCTTT. Its translation: CASSHRTVTTEAFF.

This clonotype was recorded a few times. This rearrangement joins TRBV9 to TRBJ2-1; tentatively, D is TRBD1 (6 bases). The CDR3 length is 15 residues. Germline V lookup: CDR1 SGDLS, CDR2 YYNGEE. V lost 7 bases and J lost 7, with 21 bases in between. The CDR3 here is CASATYRDVRNEQFF. The CDR3 coding sequence is TGTGCCAGCGCGACCTACAGGGATGTGAGAAATGAGCAGTTCTTC. The full variable domain, its missing parts supplied by reference TRBV9 and TRBJ2-1, is DSGVTQTPKHLITATGQRVTLRCSPRSGDLSVYWYQQSLDQGLQFLIQYYNGEERAKGNILERFSAQQFPDLHSELNLSSLELGDSALYFCASATYRDVRNEQFFGPGTRLTVL.

This clonotype was recorded many times. The rearrangement joins TRBV15 to TRBJ2-7, with D hard to call. The V end was cut by 0 bases, the J end by 5 bases, with 11 bases between. The CDR3 sequence is 14 residues long. Germline loops: CDR1 LNHNV, CDR2 YYDKDF (reference sequence). CDR3 loop: CATSRDIPGNEQYF. The DNA of the CDR3 is TGTGCCACCAGCAGAGATATCCCCGGTAACGAGCAGTACTTC.

This clonotype was detected many times. The V and J genes are TRBV12-3 or TRBV12-4 and TRBJ2-4; 14 bases agree with TRBD2. The CDR3 covers 16 residues. Trimming at V came to 3 bases and at J to 5 bases, leaving 3 bases not matched to a gene. Written as DNA, the CDR3 is TGTGCCAGCAGTTTGTTGACTAGCGGGGGGGAAAACATTCAGTACTTC. Translated: CASSLLTSGGENIQYF.

At least ten counts were recorded for this clonotype. The chain uses TRBV7-9 and TRBJ2-7, with 9 positions matching TRBD2. Germline CDR1 SEHNR, CDR2 FQNEAQ (reference sequence). J gave up 2 bases and V 5 bases, and 10 bases lay outside the gene matches. This CDR3 is 16 amino acids long. The CDR3 bases are TGTGCCAGCAGCGAAATCATTAGCGGGGGAGCCTACGAGCAGTACTTC. This gives the protein CASSEIISGGAYEQYF.